A selection of T cell receptor beta chains follows, all from one sample in a study of blood T cell repertoires in COVID-19. The assay was immunoSEQ multiplex PCR, and TCRdb's table has in-frame clones only and misses some. The sample holds about 140,000 clones; roughly 86% are singletons and the top ten take roughly 5%. What was sequenced was peripheral blood. Source of these receptors: a human donor in a cohort sampled during active COVID-19. CDR3s include the opening cysteine and the closing phenylalanine or tryptophan.

>TRBV6-1
CASSERGPLGLGETQYF
>TRBV20-1
CSAFLEKTQYF
>TRBV28
CASSLPPTSSYEQYF
>TRBV28
CASSLWGQGFNTEAFF
>TRBV6-5
CASRRLTGDYGYTF
>TRBV11-2
CASSLTLGTQYF
>TRBV7-2
CASSFIQGKGNNSPLHF
>TRBV7-9
CASSLVPGTGSHEQYF
>TRBV12-3/TRBV12-4
CASSFGQGRSYTF
>TRBV27
CASSFSGGYNEQFF
>TRBV28
CASSYGLAKYEQYF
>TRBV7-2
CASSLGTSHSVTGELFF
>TRBV11-2
CASSSDSQETQYF
>TRBV6-5
CASSKGHQTDYEQYF
>TRBV6-5
CASSYTRDTGELFF
>TRBV7-8
CASSSGFEGYTF
>TRBV15
CATSRISDTQYF
>TRBV3-1/TRBV3-2
CASSQGGLETQYF
>TRBV7-9
CASRSTGTPSSTQYF
>TRBV9
CASSRDSLMYTEAFF
>TRBV5-6
CASSLDTALGTDTQYF
>TRBV4-2
CASSPTGTGSYNEQFF
>TRBV3-1/TRBV3-2
CASSQVAPRRGELFF
>TRBV2
CASSIEPTGIRGYTF
>TRBV10-3
CAISERYNEQFF
>TRBV25-1
CASSEPSRSEAFF
>TRBV15
CATSTTSPPPYEQYF
>TRBV13
CASSSSSGGRYNEQFF
>TRBV19
CASSKPGQGALDEQYF
>TRBV2
CASNRANYGYTF
>TRBV28
CASRETGTFNEQYF
>TRBV5-6
CASSQEQPALEAFF
>TRBV19
CASSILGGGNQPQHF
>TRBV7-9
CASSSTRPTAYEQYF
>TRBV11-3
CASSLDQTSGTDTQYF
>TRBV30
CAWSTAVEAFF
>TRBV19
CASRLDRGGSSPLHF
>TRBV10-2
CASRRDRDSYEQYF
>TRBV18
CASSPTEGQDKQYF
>TRBV5-6
CASSSLLSGSSYEQYF